Sequencing of this T cell receptor beta chain was carried out in a study of somatic mutations in cytotoxic T cells in rheumatoid arthritis. Across the whole study: Patient blood was drawn as 30 ml EDTA; the draw came right after diagnosis and before any treatment.

Findings and caveats of the study: A slight TRBV07 underrepresentation in rheumatoid arthritis patients was reported without multiple-comparison adjustment.

On this clone: Its antigen remains unknown.

CD4+ and CD8+ cells were isolated by positive magnetic bead selection, with purity checked by flow cytometry. CDR1 and CDR2 (germline): SGHAT, FQNNGV. The V gene lost 4 bases and the J gene lost 6 bases, with 7 bases spanning the gap. The length of the CDR3 is 12 residues. Produced via immunoSEQ multiplex PCR; TCRdb's table is partial and in-frame only. Among some 17,000 clones listed, around four fifths were seen once. This clonotype originated in an adult with rheumatoid arthritis. Sequencing was carried out using CD8+ T cells sorted from blood. The chain employs TRBV11-2 and TRBJ2-1; D ambiguous. CDR3 nucleotide sequence: TGTGCCAGCAGCTCTAGGAGCAATGAGCAGTTCTTC. This encodes CASSSRSNEQFF.